Listed below are T cell receptor beta chains from one sample, sequenced in a study of blood T cell repertoires in COVID-19. TCRdb's table, derived via immunoSEQ multiplex PCR, lists solely in-frame clones and lacks some. The data show around 140,000 clones, 80% to 90% seen once. Sequencing was done on a sample of peripheral blood. The receptors were sampled from a man younger than 30 with COVID-19, enrolled during active disease. Both conserved end residues are part of each CDR3. Fields, in order: CDR3 protein, CDR3 DNA, clone size, D gene, J gene, V gene. A D gene is named only where the DNA matches it firmly. A clone size is listed for some rows: how often the clone was seen (once, few, many), or a class if it is expanded.

CDR3: CASSLWREGQDTQYF
DNA: TGTGCCAGCAGTTTATGGCGGGAGGGCCAAGATACGCAGTATTTT
size: few
D: TRBD2
J: TRBJ2-3
V: TRBV28

CDR3: CASSPLAGLAAVTSTDTQYF
DNA: TGTGCCAGCAGTCCTCTAGCGGGACTAGCGGCAGTGACTAGCACAGATACGCAGTATTTT
size: -
D: TRBD2
J: TRBJ2-3
V: TRBV27

CDR3: CASSEGQAFPNEKLFF
DNA: TGTGCCAGCAGTGAAGGCCAGGCCTTCCCCAATGAAAAACTGTTTTTT
size: once
D: -
J: TRBJ1-4
V: TRBV2

CDR3: CASSRASGQANYEQYF
DNA: TGTGCCAGCAGCCGAGCGTCGGGACAGGCGAACTACGAGCAGTACTTC
size: -
D: TRBD1
J: TRBJ2-7
V: TRBV4-2

CDR3: CASSRQGSYGYTF
DNA: TGTGCCAGCAGTAGACAGGGCAGCTATGGCTACACCTTC
size: -
D: TRBD1
J: TRBJ1-2
V: TRBV6-5

CDR3: CASSLGLAGEEELFF
DNA: TGTGCCAGCAGCTTAGGACTAGCGGGAGAGGAGGAGCTGTTTTTT
size: -
D: TRBD2
J: TRBJ2-2
V: TRBV5-8

CDR3: CASSLVVTGVQRAFF
DNA: TGTGCCAGCAGCTTAGTTGTGACAGGGGTTCAGCGAGCTTTCTTT
size: once
D: TRBD1
J: TRBJ1-1
V: TRBV7-9

CDR3: CASSYRDRGYSYEQYF
DNA: TGTGCCAGCAGTTACAGGGACAGGGGGTACTCCTACGAGCAGTACTTC
size: -
D: TRBD1
J: TRBJ2-7
V: TRBV6-6

CDR3: CASSLGEGTGELFF
DNA: TGTGCCAGCAGTTTAGGCGAGGGAACCGGGGAGCTGTTTTTT
size: once
D: -
J: TRBJ2-2
V: TRBV28

CDR3: CASSRFSGRESLSSYNEQFF
DNA: TGTGCCAGTAGTAGATTTAGCGGGAGGGAATCCCTCAGCTCCTACAATGAGCAGTTCTTC
size: -
D: TRBD2
J: TRBJ2-1
V: TRBV19

CDR3: CASSFRQGANPEAFF
DNA: TGCGCCAGCAGCTTTCGACAGGGGGCGAATCCTGAAGCTTTCTTT
size: -
D: TRBD1
J: TRBJ1-1
V: TRBV5-1

CDR3: CASSLVPGSTEAFF
DNA: TGCGCCAGCAGCTTGGTACCGGGTAGCACTGAAGCTTTCTTT
size: many
D: -
J: TRBJ1-1
V: TRBV5-1

CDR3: CASSPSRNQHF
DNA: TGTGCCAGCAGTCCCTCGAGGAACCAGCATTTT
size: -
D: -
J: TRBJ1-5
V: TRBV28

CDR3: CASSYSNSYQPQHF
DNA: TGTGCCAGCAGTTACTCGAACAGCTATCAGCCCCAGCATTTT
size: once
D: -
J: TRBJ1-5
V: TRBV6-5

CDR3: CASSLESVNTEAFF
DNA: TGCGCCAGCAGCTTGGAATCAGTGAACACTGAAGCTTTCTTT
size: -
D: -
J: TRBJ1-1
V: TRBV5-1

CDR3: CASSELGGAVTDTQYF
DNA: TGTGCCAGCAGTGAACTAGGAGGGGCCGTCACAGATACGCAGTATTTT
size: -
D: -
J: TRBJ2-3
V: TRBV6-1

CDR3: CASSEDGRARALTQYF
DNA: TGTGCCAGCAGTGAAGATGGCAGGGCCAGGGCCCTTACGCAGTATTTT
size: -
D: -
J: TRBJ2-3
V: TRBV2

CDR3: CASSLLELAGVPNTGELFF
DNA: TGTGCCAGCAGTTTATTAGAACTAGCGGGAGTGCCGAACACCGGGGAGCTGTTTTTT
size: -
D: TRBD2
J: TRBJ2-2
V: TRBV27

CDR3: CASSPGTSGRETQYF
DNA: TGTGCCAGCAGCCCCGGGACTAGCGGGAGGGAGACCCAGTACTTC
size: once
D: TRBD2
J: TRBJ2-5
V: TRBV11-2

CDR3: CRTEGWKGTEAFF
DNA: TGCAGAACGGAGGGGTGGAAAGGGACTGAAGCTTTCTTT
size: -
D: -
J: TRBJ1-1
V: TRBV29-1

CDR3: CASSLALAGVEQFF
DNA: TGTGCCAGCAGCTTGGCCCTAGCGGGAGTAGAGCAGTTCTTC
size: few
D: TRBD2
J: TRBJ2-1
V: TRBV5-4

CDR3: CASSTAGYGYTF
DNA: TGTGCCAGCAGTACTGCAGGGTATGGCTACACCTTC
size: -
D: -
J: TRBJ1-2
V: TRBV2

CDR3: CASSPAGEKPYF
DNA: TGTGCCAGCAGCCCCGCGGGTGAGAAGCCTTACTTC
size: -
D: -
J: TRBJ2-7
V: TRBV9

CDR3: CASSYRTGSQPQHF
DNA: TGTGCCAGCAGCTATAGGACAGGGAGTCAGCCCCAGCATTTT
size: -
D: TRBD1
J: TRBJ1-5
V: TRBV6-2/TRBV6-3